The clone carrying this T cell receptor (beta chain) ranks as medium-sized. As yet, its antigen is unknown. The trim removed 2 bases at V and 8 bases at J, leaving 7 bases unmatched. CDR3 length: 14 amino acids. Germline values: CDR1 SGHRS, CDR2 YFSETQ. The data are from a study of OX40 agonist ivuxolimab in advanced cancers. Study-level findings and limits: Researchers report that CD8+ T cells had, on average, more expanded clones than CD4+.

TCRdb's table, derived via immunoSEQ multiplex PCR, lists solely in-frame clones and lacks some. The repertoire holds 35,000 to 55,000 clones, 84% seen once, with approximately 16% in the top ten. The chain couples TRBV5-1 to TRBJ2-1, with 7 bases matching TRBD1. The sequenced sample was CD4+ or CD8+ T cells sorted from blood, obtained in a trial of the OX40 agonist ivuxolimab. The clonotype comes from an adult with an advanced solid tumor such as melanoma, head and neck, liver or kidney cancer. The CDR3 region is CASSLRDRAHEQFF. CDR3 nucleotides: TGCGCCAGCAGCTTACGGGACAGAGCTCATGAGCAGTTCTTC.